Shown below are 10 T cell receptor beta chains from a single sample sequenced in a study of Ad26.COV2.S vaccination and SARS-CoV-2 variants. Profiled with immunoSEQ multiplex PCR; TCRdb holds only in-frame clones, not every one. The sample has approximately 280,000 clones, around 87% seen once. The treatment is: some 19 received Ad26.COV2.S at low or high dose, single or two shots; roughly 5 received placebo; per-sample allocation not given. Samples came from day 63 after the first vaccine or placebo injection. Source: peripheral blood, taken in a trial of Ad26.COV2.S vaccine versus placebo. The receptors come from a person between 18 and 60 years old who received the Ad26.COV2.S COVID-19 vaccine or a placebo.

The rearrangement joins TRBV6-6 to TRBJ1-2, with D perhaps matching TRBD1 (5 bases). Germline CDR1 MNHNY, CDR2 SVGAGI (reference sequence). V gave up 7 bases and J gave up 2 bases, with 11 bases separating them. The CDR3 is 13 amino acids. CDR3 in amino acids: CASNLDSNYGYTF. The DNA of the CDR3 is TGTGCCAGCAACCTTGACAGCAACTATGGCTACACCTTC.

This chain joins TRBV19 and TRBJ2-1, with a tentative D call TRBD1 (6 bases). This CDR3 spans 16 amino acids. The germline V gene encodes CDR1 LNHDA and CDR2 SQIVND (reference sequence). V dropped 4 bases and J dropped 4 bases, with 17 bases sitting between them. Written as DNA, the CDR3 is TGTGCCAGTAGTAAAATTAAAACCCAGGGGTACAATGAGCAGTTCTTC. Its protein product is CASSKIKTQGYNEQFF.

The chain links TRBV29-1 to TRBJ1-1; D is uncertain. V was pared by 5 bases and J by 5 bases, with 12 bases between. Germline lookup yields CDR1 SQVTM and CDR2 ANQGSEA. The CDR3 is 12 residues long. The CDR3 loop reads CSVLAGPTEAFF. The CDR3 region has the DNA TGCAGCGTTTTAGCCGGGCCAACTGAAGCTTTCTTT.

This clone was seen only once. This sequence joins TRBV6-5 and TRBJ2-7, with 7 bases that match TRBD2. The V gene's germline CDR1 is MNHEY and CDR2 SVGAGI. The CDR3 is 15 residues long. V dropped 0 bases and J dropped 3; count of bases not matched to a gene: 5. CDR3 loop: CASSYSRLASYEQYF. CDR3 nucleotide sequence: TGTGCCAGCAGTTACTCGAGACTAGCCAGCTACGAGCAGTACTTC.

The genes are TRBV6-5 and TRBJ1-1; D is ambiguous. Germline V lookup: CDR1 MNHEY, CDR2 SVGAGI. V lost 2 bases, J lost 2 bases, and 12 bases lay in between. The CDR3 is 15 residues long. The CDR3 DNA follows: TGTGCCAGCAGTTACAATGGAGGACTTAACACTGAAGCTTTCTTT. Residues: CASSYNGGLNTEAFF.

The chain uses TRBV7-8 and TRBJ1-5, with a tentative D call TRBD1 (5 bases). CDR3 length: 15 amino acids. Trimming pared 3 bases from V and 5 bases from J, leaving 14 bases between. The V gene's germline CDR1 is SGHVS and CDR2 FQNEAQ. The CDR3 sequence: CASSLAAGRDQPQHF. The DNA for the CDR3 is TGTGCCAGCAGCTTGGCGGCAGGGAGGGATCAGCCCCAGCATTTT.

Here the CDR3 reads CASSQTLGGGGYGYTF. The DNA of the CDR3 is TGCGCCAGCAGCCAAACGCTCGGGGGAGGGGGCTATGGCTACACCTTC. The chain recombines TRBV5-1 with TRBJ1-2, with D possibly being TRBD1 (6 bases). The ends were cut back, 4 bases at V and 4 bases at J, with 20 bases in the middle. CDR1 is SGHRS, CDR2 YFSETQ, per germline. This CDR3 has 16 amino acids.

This clone was seen just once. The chain uses TRBV25-1 and TRBJ2-2, with TRBD1 matching 7 bases. This CDR3 contains 14 residues. Germline assignment: CDR1 MGHDK and CDR2 SYGVNS. Unmatched junction bases numbered 5, after V lost 5 bases and J lost 5 bases. Written as DNA, the CDR3 is TGTGCCAGCAGTAATCCAGGGGGAACCGGGGAGCTGTTTTTT. Translating gives CASSNPGGTGELFF.

Concerning this clone itself: Other nucleotide sequences from this sample produce the same CDR3. This sequence joins TRBV30 and TRBJ1-5; maybe TRBD1 (5 bases). The CDR3 extends over 13 amino acids. V was shortened by 0 bases and J by 3 bases, with 6 bases between the two germline ends. Germline values: CDR1 GTSNPN, CDR2 SVGIG (reference sequence). This CDR3 is CAWSVRDNQPQHF. Here the CDR3 DNA reads TGTGCCTGGAGTGTCAGGGACAATCAGCCCCAGCATTTT.

The V gene is TRBV20-1, the J gene TRBJ2-5; possibly TRBD1 for D (5 bases). Between the trimmed V and J ends, which lost 7 bases and 3 bases, there was a span of 21 bases. Germline values: CDR1 DFQATT, CDR2 SNEGSKA (reference sequence). The CDR3 has 15 residues. CDR3 nucleotides: TGCAGTGTTAGTAAAGTGGGGCCGGTTGAAGAGACCCAGTACTTC. The encoded protein is CSVSKVGPVEETQYF.